The 29 T cell receptor beta chains in this list originate from one sample, sequenced in a study of T cells in tuberculosis (dated by TCRdb to 2016 to 2019). The library was generated by the immunoSEQ multiplex PCR assay. TCRdb took this table from immuneACCESS and kept in-frame rearrangements with V and J called. Such tables lack part of the clones; where checked against another copy, unresolved V genes explain under half of the gap, and the rest is unexplained. For this sample the table gives around 33,000 clones, of which 85% to 95% were detected only once. Together, the top ten hold around 7.7% of the sample. Sequencing input: PBMCs. All receptors come from a donor between 10 and 35 years old with latent tuberculosis or without tuberculosis infection. Some clones in this sample may be carry-over from other donors' samples.

The chain joins TRBV10-3 to TRBJ2-5; a weak D match, TRBD2 (6 bases). V lost 6 bases, J lost 5 bases, and 16 bases lay in between. The CDR3 is 14 amino acids. Germline V CDR1 and CDR2: ENHRY, SYGVKD. CDR3: CAISSPGEGETQYF. The CDR3 nucleotides are TGTGCCATCAGCTCCCCGGGGGAAGGGGAGACCCAGTACTTC.

The rearrangement links TRBV4-2 to TRBJ1-2, with TRBD1 matching 7 bases. Germline V CDR1 and CDR2: LGHNA, YNFKEQ. CDR3 length: 16 amino acids. V lost 0 bases and J lost 0; bases outside the gene matches: 4. This chain's CDR3 is CASSQDAGTANYGYTF. The CDR3 DNA follows: TGTGCCAGCAGCCAAGACGCAGGGACAGCTAACTATGGCTACACCTTC.

V usage is TRBV2 and J usage is TRBJ2-3, with D perhaps TRBD1 (5 bases). The V end was cut by 6 bases, the J end by 5 bases, with 15 bases between. Germline V gene lookup returns CDR1 SNHLY and CDR2 FYNNEI. CDR3 length: 14 residues. The CDR3 DNA is TGTGCCAGCAGGCCCCAGACAGTGGGAGATACGCAGTATTTT. It is translated as CASRPQTVGDTQYF. The complete variable domain, with remaining parts taken from reference TRBV2 and TRBJ2-3, reads EPEVTQTPSHQVTQMGQEVILRCVPISNHLYFYWYRQILGQKVEFLVSFYNNEISEKSEIFDDQFSVERPDGSNFTLKIRSTKLEDSAMYFCASRPQTVGDTQYFGPGTRLTVL.

This chain connects TRBV6-5 to TRBJ2-5; no reliable D call. The last part of the DNA fits TRBJ2-7 better; the J call may be wrong. Germline values: CDR1 MNHEY, CDR2 SVGAGI. This CDR3 has 13 amino acids. In DNA, the CDR3 is TGTGCCAGCAGTTCCCCCTCCGGGTACGAGCAGTACTTC. The encoded protein is CASSSPSGYEQYF.

This chain links TRBV9 with TRBJ2-7; a weak D match, TRBD2 (7 bases). This CDR3 has 17 amino acids. Trimming shortened V by 3 bases and J by 1 base, and 20 bases separated the two germline ends. Looked up from germline, CDR1 is SGDLS and CDR2 is YYNGEE. CDR3 sequence reads: CASSEPWGAAGSYEQYF. In DNA, the CDR3 is TGTGCCAGCAGCGAACCGTGGGGGGCAGCGGGGTCCTACGAGCAGTACTTC.

The V call is TRBV5-1, the J call TRBJ2-7; 8 bases line up with TRBD1. The CDR3 consists of 14 residues. V trimming: 3 bases; J trimming: 6 bases; junction bases outside the gene matches: 8. Germline values: CDR1 SGHRS, CDR2 YFSETQ. In nucleotides, the CDR3 is TGCGCCAGCAGCTCGACGGGACAGGTGTCCGAGCAGTACTTC. Translation: CASSSTGQVSEQYF. The variable domain in full, completed from reference TRBV5-1 and TRBJ2-7, reads KAGVTQTPRYLIKTRGQQVTLSCSPISGHRSVSWYQQTPGQGLQFLFEYFSETQRNKGNFPGRFSGRQFSNSRSEMNVSTLELGDSALYLCASSSTGQVSEQYFGPGTRLTVT.

This clone was detected only a few times. The chain is built from TRBV29-1 and TRBJ2-1; a possible D gene is TRBD2 (7 bases). Trimming cost V 5 bases and J 2 bases, with 13 bases left between them. The germline gives CDR1 SQVTM, CDR2 ANQGSEA. This CDR3 has 14 amino acids. CDR3 residues: CSVLGGGPYNEQFF. CDR3 nucleotides: TGCAGCGTTTTAGGGGGGGGCCCCTACAATGAGCAGTTCTTC.

The chain joins TRBV9 to TRBJ2-5; 8 nucleotides match TRBD2. J was trimmed by 0 bases and V by 0 bases; bases with no gene match: 7. Germline assignment: CDR1 SGDLS and CDR2 YYNGEE. The CDR3 has 17 amino acids. CDR3 sequence (DNA): TGTGCCAGCAGCGTAGGGTTGGAGCGGGGGCACCAAGAGACCCAGTACTTC. It specifies CASSVGLERGHQETQYF.

V is TRBV4-1 and J is TRBJ2-1; 7 bases are a match to TRBD2. V was clipped by 1 base and J by 8 bases; unmatched bases: 5. Germline CDR1 is MGHRA and CDR2 is YSYEKL. This CDR3 spans 14 amino acids. In DNA, the CDR3 is TGCGCCAGCAGCCAAGGTCCCCGGGGGGATGAGCAGTTCTTC. Its protein product is CASSQGPRGDEQFF.

The gene calls are TRBV12-5 and TRBJ2-2; 8 nucleotides agree with TRBD1. From germline, CDR1 is LGHNT and CDR2 FRNRAP. The trim removed 1 base at V and 4 bases at J, leaving 2 bases unmatched. The length of the CDR3 is 15 residues. DNA for the CDR3: TGTGCTAGTGGTTTGGGGACAGGGCCCACCGGGGAGCTGTTTTTT. Residues: CASGLGTGPTGELFF.

The CDR3 sequence is CASGQGTGELFF. CDR3 sequence (DNA): TGTGCTAGTGGGCAGGGGACCGGGGAGCTGTTTTTT. This chain uses TRBV12-5 with TRBJ2-2; D may be TRBD1 (6 bases). The germline V gene has CDR1 LGHNT and CDR2 FRNRAP. There are 12 residues in the CDR3. V lost 6 bases and J 5 bases, leaving 7 bases between the germline ends.

This clone was observed a single time. The gene calls are TRBV6-1 and TRBJ2-1, with D possibly matching TRBD2 (6 bases). V was shortened by 1 base and J by 6 bases, with 13 bases between the two germline ends. Per germline, CDR1 MNHNS and CDR2 SASEGT. This CDR3 spans 15 amino acids. CDR3 nucleotides: TGTGCCAGCAGTGAAGTATGGGGGGTAAGCAATGAGCAGTTCTTC. As protein: CASSEVWGVSNEQFF.

This clone was detected only once. The chain joins TRBV10-3 to TRBJ1-5; D is unclear. The ends were cut back, 2 bases at V and 7 bases at J, with 12 bases in the middle. Looked up from germline, CDR1 is ENHRY and CDR2 is SYGVKD. The CDR3 extends over 14 amino acids. This chain's CDR3 is CAISENGADQPQHF. CDR3 nucleotides: TGTGCCATCAGTGAGAACGGAGCGGACCAGCCCCAGCATTTT.

V gene TRBV11-2 combines with J gene TRBJ1-1; 8 positions match TRBD1. The trim removed 0 bases at V and 8 bases at J, leaving 5 bases unmatched. The CDR3 has 14 residues. Germline V lookup: CDR1 SGHAT, CDR2 FQNNGV. CDR3 sequence reads: CASSLDLTGGEAFF. The CDR3 DNA is TGTGCCAGCAGCTTAGATCTTACAGGGGGGGAAGCTTTCTTT.

This chain links TRBV7-2 with TRBJ2-7; TRBD1 matches 7 bases. Losses at the gene ends were 2 bases for V and 4 bases for J; bases not matched to a gene: 8. Germline CDR1 SGHTA, CDR2 FQGNSA. The CDR3 extends over 15 amino acids. DNA of the CDR3: TGTGCCAGCAGCTTAAGAGACAGGGAGTTGTACGAGCAGTACTTC. Translating it yields CASSLRDRELYEQYF.

The chain carries TRBV7-9 and TRBJ2-4, with 10 positions matching TRBD1. This CDR3 has 15 residues. The germline V gene has CDR1 SEHNR and CDR2 FQNEAQ (reference sequence). V lost 5 bases, J lost 3 bases, and 4 bases stayed unmatched. CDR3 bases: TGTGCCAGCAGCAGACAGGGGGCCGTCAAAAACATTCAGTACTTC. Translation gives CASSRQGAVKNIQYF.

V gene TRBV27 combines with J gene TRBJ1-3; possibly TRBD1 for D (5 bases). Germline values: CDR1 MNHEY, CDR2 SMNVEV (reference sequence). The CDR3 sequence is 13 residues long. Deletions cut 6 bases from V and 8 bases from J, with 14 bases between. The CDR3 DNA reads TGTGCCAGCAGACAGGCGAGTTTCGACACCATATATTTT. This sequence encodes CASRQASFDTIYF.

The chain carries TRBV9 and TRBJ2-2, with TRBD2 matching over 11 bases. The V gene end was trimmed by 3 bases and the J gene end by 6 bases; junction bases not matched to a gene: 7. CDR1 is SGDLS, CDR2 YYNGEE, per germline. The CDR3 is made up of 16 amino acids. The CDR3 here is CASSEGTSGLSGELFF. The CDR3 nucleotides read TGTGCCAGCAGCGAGGGGACTAGCGGCCTGTCCGGGGAGCTGTTTTTT.

The rearrangement links TRBV19 to TRBJ2-5; 13 positions agree with TRBD2. Germline V lookup: CDR1 LNHDA, CDR2 SQIVND (reference sequence). This CDR3 is 15 amino acids long. V shed 6 bases and J 5 bases; nucleotides not matched to a gene: 6. CDR3 sequence reads: CASRRTSGSVETQYF. The CDR3 nucleotides are TGTGCCAGTAGGCGGACTAGCGGGAGCGTGGAGACCCAGTACTTC.

In this sample, this clone turned up once. The chain couples TRBV6-5 to TRBJ1-2; 9 bases fit TRBD1. Germline loops: CDR1 MNHEY, CDR2 SVGAGI. This CDR3 is 15 amino acids long. Germline trimming cut 5 bases from V and 4 bases from J; bases unmatched to any gene: 8. The CDR3 nucleotides are TGTGCCAGCAGTCCCCCCGGGACAGGGATCTATGGCTACACCTTC. This translates into CASSPPGTGIYGYTF.

This chain links TRBV2 with TRBJ1-5; no clear D. Germline V gene sequence: CDR1 SNHLY, CDR2 FYNNEI. The CDR3 runs to 15 residues. Trimming pared 4 bases from V and 4 bases from J, leaving 14 bases between. In nucleotides, the CDR3 is TGTGCCAGCAGTGGCCTCCTGCTAGGAAATCAGCCCCAGCATTTT. This encodes CASSGLLLGNQPQHF.

The CDR3 loop reads CASSFAGTASGNTIYF. The CDR3 DNA reads as TGCGCCAGCAGCTTCGCCGGGACAGCCTCTGGAAACACCATATATTTT. The chain has TRBV5-1 and TRBJ1-3; 7 nucleotides align to TRBD1. Germline V CDR1 and CDR2: SGHRS, YFSETQ. V trimming: 2 bases; J trimming: 0 bases; junction bases outside the gene matches: 5. CDR3 length: 16 residues.

V is TRBV5-1 and J is TRBJ1-1, with D perhaps TRBD1 (5 bases). The CDR3 extends over 15 amino acids. The germline V gene has CDR1 SGHRS and CDR2 YFSETQ. Trimming took 6 bases from V and 7 from J, leaving 22 bases between them. CDR3 DNA: TGCGCCAGCATCACAAGGGAGGGGTCTATTGATGAAGCTTTCTTT. It encodes CASITREGSIDEAFF.

J is TRBJ1-5 and V is TRBV6-5, with TRBD1 as a possible D gene (5 bases). There are 15 residues in the CDR3. The V end lost 2 bases, the J end lost 2 bases, and 10 bases lay between the germline ends. Germline CDR1 is MNHEY and CDR2 is SVGAGI. CDR3 sequence (DNA): TGTGCCAGCAGTTACAACGGACAAGGCAATCAGCCCCAGCATTTT. Its translation is CASSYNGQGNQPQHF.

This chain links TRBV5-1 with TRBJ2-2; TRBD2 aligns across 8 bases. V trimming: 4 bases; J trimming: 6 bases; junction bases outside the gene matches: 11. Germline values: CDR1 SGHRS, CDR2 YFSETQ. The CDR3 is 16 amino acids. CDR3 nucleotides: TGCGCCAGCAGCCCCTCCTCGGGGGGGCCTTCCGGGGAGCTGTTTTTT. This gives the protein CASSPSSGGPSGELFF.

The rearrangement uses TRBV4-1 and TRBJ1-1, with TRBD1 as a possible D gene (5 bases). The V end was cut by 3 bases, the J end by 5 bases, with 10 bases between. Germline-derived CDR1 and CDR2 are MGHRA and YSYEKL. This CDR3 spans 13 amino acids. The CDR3, as DNA: TGCGCCAGCAGCCAGGGGCGAGGAACTGAAGCTTTCTTT. As protein: CASSQGRGTEAFF.

CDR3 DNA sequence: TGCGCCAGCAGGAGGGTCGGGGAAAAACTGTTTTTT. Its protein is CASRRVGEKLFF. The gene calls are TRBV4-1 and TRBJ1-4; D is undetermined. This CDR3 has 12 residues. The V end lost 6 bases, the J end lost 8 bases, and 10 bases lay between the germline ends. Germline CDR1 and CDR2: MGHRA and YSYEKL.

This clone was recorded only once. The chain recombines TRBV15 with TRBJ1-1; TRBD1 is a possible D gene (6 bases). The CDR3 runs 14 residues. Trimming pared 0 bases from V and 4 bases from J, leaving 9 bases between. Germline CDR1 and CDR2: LNHNV and YYDKDF (reference sequence). CDR3 in DNA: TGTGCCACCAGCAGAGATCCAGGGGTCACTGAAGCTTTCTTT. Translated, it gives CATSRDPGVTEAFF.

The V call is TRBV6-1, the J call TRBJ2-1; 9 bases are shared with TRBD2. Germline CDR1 and CDR2: MNHNS and SASEGT. The V segment lost 4 bases and the J segment 1 base; nucleotides outside the gene matches: 5. The CDR3 contains 16 residues. As DNA, the CDR3 is TGTGCCAGCAGTGGACTAGCGGTCATTTCCTACAATGAGCAGTTCTTC. Translated, it gives CASSGLAVISYNEQFF.